The rows below give T cell receptor beta chains drawn from one sample of a study of naive and memory T cell subsets. MiXCR, run by TCRdb on the 5' RACE reads, gives a single entry per CDR3 protein. The data hold over 50,000 distinct CDR3 sequences, with 6% to 8.5% observed a single time. Every receptor here comes from a female donor in good health. CDR3s include the opening cysteine and the closing phenylalanine or tryptophan. D genes are given only for firm matches. Clone size, where shown, is once, few, many, or a class for clones that have expanded.

TRBD1 TRBJ2-6 few TRBV7-2 TGTGCCAGCAGCAGACAGGGGACCGGGGCCAACGTCCTGACTTTC CASSRQGTGANVLTF
NA TRBJ2-7 few TRBV6-1 TGTGCCAGCAGTGAATTTGGGTACGAGCAGTACTTC CASSEFGYEQYF
NA TRBJ2-2 NA TRBV6-2/TRBV6-3 TGTGCCAGCAGTGTCTTGACAGCTAACACCGGGGAGCTGTTTTTT CASSVLTANTGELFF
NA TRBJ2-1 NA TRBV6-6 TGTGCCAGCGGAGGGGGCTATACCTACAATGAGCAGTTCTTC CASGGGYTYNEQFF
NA TRBJ1-5 NA TRBV10-3 TGTGCCATCAGCAAAAATGAAAATCAGCCCCAGCATTTT CAISKNENQPQHF
NA TRBJ2-7 many TRBV3-1 TGTGCCAGCAGCCTAAAGCAGGGTTCCTACGAGCAGTACTTC CASSLKQGSYEQYF
NA TRBJ1-1 many TRBV6-2/TRBV6-3 TGTGCCAGCAGTTACGGGGGTGAAGCTTTCTTT CASSYGGEAFF
NA TRBJ2-3 NA TRBV6-1 TGTGCCAGCAGTGAAGAACACAGAACCACAGATACGCAGTATTTT CASSEEHRTTDTQYF
NA TRBJ1-5 many TRBV12-3/TRBV12-4 TGTGCCAGCAGTTGGATTGGGGGGGGTCAGCCCCAGCATTTT CASSWIGGGQPQHF
TRBD1 TRBJ2-3 many TRBV7-2 TGTGCCAGCAGCTTGTTAACAGGGGGAGATACGCAGTATTTT CASSLLTGGDTQYF
NA TRBJ2-7 many TRBV6-6 TGTGCCAGCAGTGACCCTCCAGGCGGGCCCAGGGCCTACGAGCAGTACTTC CASSDPPGGPRAYEQYF
NA TRBJ2-1 many TRBV29-1 TGCAGCGTTGGTGTATCGAATGAGCAGTTCTTC CSVGVSNEQFF
TRBD2 TRBJ2-1 many TRBV7-2 TGTGCCAGCAGCCCGACAAGAGGGAACTGGGGGACTAGCGAGGATGAGCAGTTCTTC CASSPTRGNWGTSEDEQFF
TRBD1 TRBJ2-5 few TRBV5-1 TGCGCCAGCAGCTTGGAGGGGGCGCGAGAGACCCAGTACTTC CASSLEGARETQYF
NA TRBJ1-1 many TRBV15 TGTGCCACCAGCAGAGATGGCCAGGGATGGACTGAAGCTTTCTTT CATSRDGQGWTEAFF
NA TRBJ1-2 many TRBV6-1 TGTGCCAGCAGTGAAAGGTTGGGTCAGCATGGCTACACCTTC CASSERLGQHGYTF
NA TRBJ2-6 few TRBV6-5 TGTGCCAGCAGTTACGGGAGACGGGCTGGGGCCAACGTCCTGACTTTC CASSYGRRAGANVLTF
TRBD2 TRBJ2-1 many TRBV4-3 TGCGCCAGCAGCCAAGATCTTCGGGGGGGCCTAAATGAGCAGTTCTTC CASSQDLRGGLNEQFF
TRBD1 TRBJ2-1 many TRBV4-2 TGTGCCAGCAGCCGCCCGGGACAGGGGTCGCGTGAGCAGTTCTTC CASSRPGQGSREQFF
NA TRBJ1-5 NA TRBV19 TGTGCCAGTAGTATTGGATTTTTTCAGCCCCAGCATTTT CASSIGFFQPQHF
TRBD1 TRBJ2-7 few TRBV6-5 TGTGCCAGCAGGGACAGGTCCTACGAGCAGTACTTC CASRDRSYEQYF
TRBD1 TRBJ1-3 NA TRBV30 TGTGCCTGGAGTCGGACAGGGGAAGAAAACACCATATATTTT CAWSRTGEENTIYF
NA TRBJ1-5 few TRBV18 TGTGCCAGCTCCGAACTTCTAGGGAGCAATCAGCCCCAGCATTTT CASSELLGSNQPQHF
NA TRBJ1-6 NA TRBV6-1 TGTGCCAGCAGTGAAGAAATGTATTCACCCCTCCACTTT CASSEEMYSPLHF
NA TRBJ2-3 many TRBV29-1 TGCAGCGTTGGGGCAGCTAGCACAGATACGCAGTATTTT CSVGAASTDTQYF
TRBD1 TRBJ1-2 many TRBV5-8 TGTGCCAGCAGCTTAGAGGGGGCGAGAAACTATGGCTACACCTTC CASSLEGARNYGYTF
NA TRBJ1-3 NA TRBV6-6 TGTGCCAGCAGTTACACCACTCCTTTCGACGGGGGGACTGGAAACACCATATATTTT CASSYTTPFDGGTGNTIYF
NA TRBJ2-7 many TRBV6-5 TGTGCCAGCAGCACTAGCTACGAGCAGTACTTC CASSTSYEQYF
TRBD1 TRBJ1-2 many TRBV10-3 TGTGCCAATTCCGACAGGGACCCTTACGGCTACACCTTC CANSDRDPYGYTF
NA TRBJ2-3 NA TRBV6-6 TGTGCCAGCAGTTCACAGGGATTTGGGAGCACAGATACGCAGTATTTT CASSSQGFGSTDTQYF
NA TRBJ2-3 few TRBV7-2 TGTGCCAGCAGCTTAGGGCGGTCGGATACGCAGTATTTT CASSLGRSDTQYF
TRBD1 TRBJ1-2 NA TRBV5-1 TGCGCCAGCAGCTTGTTAGGACAGGGGTTCGATGGCTACACCTTC CASSLLGQGFDGYTF
TRBD1 TRBJ1-5 many TRBV4-1 TGCGCCAGCAGCCAAGGGACAGGGATTGTGGGGCCCCAGCATTTT CASSQGTGIVGPQHF
NA TRBJ1-2 NA TRBV6-1 TGTGCCAGCCTCGAGCTAGGGGACGATGGCTACACCTTC CASLELGDDGYTF
NA TRBJ2-3 NA TRBV28 TGTGCCAGCGCTTCCTGGCCTAGCGTTAGAACAGATACGCAGTATTTT CASASWPSVRTDTQYF
NA TRBJ2-7 NA TRBV5-6 TGTGCCAGCAGCAAACGCCGGGCGTACGAGCAGTACTTC CASSKRRAYEQYF
NA TRBJ1-5 many TRBV12-3/TRBV12-4 TGTGCCAGCAGTTTAGCGCGGGGGACGGGGGCTCGCCTCTGGGGTTCGAGTCAGCCCCAGCATTTT CASSLARGTGARLWGSSQPQHF